This T cell receptor beta chain was identified in a study of neurological immune-mediated disorders. As to time point: longitudinal time-point 3. cDNA synthesis was performed by 5'RACE with 10-nucleotide random UMIs. MiXCR, run by TCRdb on the 5' RACE reads, gives a single entry per CDR3 protein. The sample consists of fewer than 110,000 distinct CDR3 sequences, roughly a tenth of them appearing once. This clonotype appeared many times. Sequenced input: PBMCs. The receptor comes from a female donor with HTLV-1-associated myelopathy (HAM/TSP).

The CDR3: CASTWGQGVGEAFF. The CDR3 nucleotides are TGTGCCAGCACCTGGGGACAGGGGGTTGGTGAAGCTTTCTTT. This chain uses TRBV27 with TRBJ1-1; 11 nucleotides line up with TRBD1. The CDR3 runs to 14 residues. Per germline, CDR1 MNHEY and CDR2 SMNVEV (reference sequence). The V segment lost 7 bases and the J segment 7 bases; nucleotides outside the gene matches: 8.